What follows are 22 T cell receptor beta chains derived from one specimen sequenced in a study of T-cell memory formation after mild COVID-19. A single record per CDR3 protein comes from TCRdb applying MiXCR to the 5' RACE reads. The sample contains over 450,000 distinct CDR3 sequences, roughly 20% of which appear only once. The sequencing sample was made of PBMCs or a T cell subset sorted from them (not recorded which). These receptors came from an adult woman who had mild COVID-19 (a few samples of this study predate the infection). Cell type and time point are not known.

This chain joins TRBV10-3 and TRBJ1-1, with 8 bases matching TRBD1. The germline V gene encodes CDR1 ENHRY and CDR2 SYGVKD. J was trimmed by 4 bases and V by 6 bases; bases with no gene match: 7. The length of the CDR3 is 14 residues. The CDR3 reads CAIRGTGFGTEAFF. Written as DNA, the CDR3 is TGTGCCATCAGGGGGACAGGTTTCGGCACTGAAGCTTTCTTT.

The CDR3 is CASSLDVPNTGELFF. For the CDR3, the DNA is TGTGCCAGCAGCTTGGACGTTCCGAACACCGGGGAGCTGTTTTTT. This chain uses TRBV6-1 with TRBJ2-2; D not certain. V gave up 6 bases and J gave up 0 bases, with 11 bases separating them. This CDR3 comprises 15 residues. Germline V gene data show CDR1 as MNHNS and CDR2 as SASEGT.

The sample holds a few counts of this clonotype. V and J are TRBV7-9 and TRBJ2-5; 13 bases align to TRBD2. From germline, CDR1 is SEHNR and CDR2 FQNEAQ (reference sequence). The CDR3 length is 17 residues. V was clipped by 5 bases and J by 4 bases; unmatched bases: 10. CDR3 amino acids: CASSPAWTSGGIETQYF. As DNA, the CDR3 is TGTGCCAGCAGCCCAGCGTGGACTAGCGGGGGTATAGAGACCCAGTACTTC.

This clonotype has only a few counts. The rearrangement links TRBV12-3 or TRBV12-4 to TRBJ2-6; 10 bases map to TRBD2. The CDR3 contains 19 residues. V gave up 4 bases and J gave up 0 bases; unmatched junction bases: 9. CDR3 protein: CASSSLLASGSSGANVLTF. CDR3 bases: TGTGCCAGCAGTTCCCTTTTGGCTAGCGGGAGCTCTGGGGCCAACGTCCTGACTTTC.

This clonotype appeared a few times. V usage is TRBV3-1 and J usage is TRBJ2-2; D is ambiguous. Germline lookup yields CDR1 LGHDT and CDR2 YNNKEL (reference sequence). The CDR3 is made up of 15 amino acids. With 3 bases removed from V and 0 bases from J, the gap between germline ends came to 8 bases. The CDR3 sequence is CASSHLHSNTGELFF. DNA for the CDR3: TGTGCCAGCAGCCACCTACACTCGAACACCGGGGAGCTGTTTTTT.

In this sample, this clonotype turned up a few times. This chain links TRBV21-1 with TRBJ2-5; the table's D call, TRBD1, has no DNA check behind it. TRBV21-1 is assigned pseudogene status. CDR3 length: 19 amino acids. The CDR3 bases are TGTGCCAGCAGCAAAGCGCTCCAGGACCCCCCCCTGTACCAAGAGACCCAGTACTTC. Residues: CASSKALQDPPLYQETQYF.

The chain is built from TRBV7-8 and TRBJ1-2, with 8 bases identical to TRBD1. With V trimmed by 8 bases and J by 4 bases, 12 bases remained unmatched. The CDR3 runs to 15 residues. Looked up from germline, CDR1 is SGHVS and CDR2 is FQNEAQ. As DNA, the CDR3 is TGTGCCAGCGTCACTCGGGACAGGCGACCCTATGGCTACACCTTC. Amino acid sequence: CASVTRDRRPYGYTF. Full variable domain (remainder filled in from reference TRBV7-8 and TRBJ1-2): GAGVSQSPRYKVAKRGQDVALRCDPISGHVSLFWYQQALGQGPEFLTYFQNEAQLDKSGLPSDRFFAERPEGSVSTLKIQRTQQEDSAVYLCASVTRDRRPYGYTFGSGTRLTVV.

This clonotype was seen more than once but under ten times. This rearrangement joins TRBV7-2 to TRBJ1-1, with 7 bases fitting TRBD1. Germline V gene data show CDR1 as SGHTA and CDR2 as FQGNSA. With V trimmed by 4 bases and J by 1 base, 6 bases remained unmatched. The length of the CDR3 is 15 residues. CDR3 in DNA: TGTGCCAGCAGCTCCGAGGGGGCAACGAACACTGAAGCTTTCTTT. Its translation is CASSSEGATNTEAFF. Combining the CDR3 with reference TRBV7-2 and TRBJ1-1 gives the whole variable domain GAGVSQSPSNKVTEKGKDVELRCDPISGHTALYWYRQSLGQGLEFLIYFQGNSAPDKSGLPSDRFSAERTGGSVSTLTIQRTQQEDSAVYLCASSSEGATNTEAFFGQGTRLTVV.

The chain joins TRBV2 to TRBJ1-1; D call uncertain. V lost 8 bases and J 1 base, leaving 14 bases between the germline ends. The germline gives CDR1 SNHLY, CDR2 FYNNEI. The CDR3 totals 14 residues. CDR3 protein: CASLVGRSNTEAFF. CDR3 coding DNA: TGTGCCAGCTTAGTCGGACGGTCGAACACTGAAGCTTTCTTT.

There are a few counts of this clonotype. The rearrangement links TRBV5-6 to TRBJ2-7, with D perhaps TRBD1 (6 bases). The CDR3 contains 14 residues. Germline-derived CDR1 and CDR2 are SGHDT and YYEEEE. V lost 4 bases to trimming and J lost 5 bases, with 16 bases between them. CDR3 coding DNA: TGTGCCAGCAGCCTACAAACAGGGATCAACGAGCAGTACTTC. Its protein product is CASSLQTGINEQYF.

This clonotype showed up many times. The CDR3 DNA sequence: TGTGCCAGCAGCGGTGGACAGGGAGAGACCCAGTACTTC. Translating it yields CASSGGQGETQYF. The chain links TRBV5-5 to TRBJ2-5; TRBD1 matches at 8 bases. Looked up from germline, CDR1 is SGHKS and CDR2 is YYEKEE (reference sequence). With 4 bases clipped from V and 4 bases from J, the junction kept 3 bases outside the gene matches. CDR3 size: 13 residues.

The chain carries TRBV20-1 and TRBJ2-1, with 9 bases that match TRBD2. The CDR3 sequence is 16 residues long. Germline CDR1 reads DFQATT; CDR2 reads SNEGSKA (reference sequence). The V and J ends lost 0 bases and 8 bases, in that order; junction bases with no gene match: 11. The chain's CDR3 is CSARDLAGSYIDEQFF. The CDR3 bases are TGCAGTGCTAGAGACCTAGCGGGAAGTTATATAGATGAGCAGTTCTTC.

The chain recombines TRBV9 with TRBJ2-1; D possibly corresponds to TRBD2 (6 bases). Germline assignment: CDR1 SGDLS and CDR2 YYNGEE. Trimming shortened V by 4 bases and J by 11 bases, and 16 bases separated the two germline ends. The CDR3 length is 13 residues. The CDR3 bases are TGTGCCAGCAGCCCCGACCCCGCGGGGCAGCAGTTCTTC. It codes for CASSPDPAGQQFF.

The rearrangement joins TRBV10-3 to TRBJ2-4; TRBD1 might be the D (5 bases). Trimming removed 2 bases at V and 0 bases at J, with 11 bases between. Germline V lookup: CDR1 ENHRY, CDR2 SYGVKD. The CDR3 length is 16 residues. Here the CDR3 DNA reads TGTGCCATCAGTGAGAGGGGAAACTTAGCCAAAAACATTCAGTACTTC. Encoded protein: CAISERGNLAKNIQYF.

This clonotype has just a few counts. DNA for the CDR3: TGTGCCAGCAGCCAACCTGGACTGGGGACTGAAGCTTTCTTT. Amino acid sequence: CASSQPGLGTEAFF. J is TRBJ1-1 and V is TRBV3-1, with D unresolved. CDR3 length: 14 residues. The ends were cut back, 2 bases at V and 5 bases at J, with 12 bases in the middle. Germline V gives CDR1 LGHDT, CDR2 YNNKEL (reference sequence).

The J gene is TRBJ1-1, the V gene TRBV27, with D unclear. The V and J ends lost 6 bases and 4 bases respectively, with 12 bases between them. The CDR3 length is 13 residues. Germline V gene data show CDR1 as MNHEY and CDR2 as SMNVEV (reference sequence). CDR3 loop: CASRLLSGTEAFF. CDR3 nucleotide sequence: TGTGCCAGCAGATTGCTCTCGGGCACTGAAGCTTTCTTT.

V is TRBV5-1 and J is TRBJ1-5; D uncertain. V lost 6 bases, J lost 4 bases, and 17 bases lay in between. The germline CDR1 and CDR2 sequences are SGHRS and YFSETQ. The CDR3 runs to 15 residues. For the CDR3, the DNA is TGCGCCAGCAATCCGCCGTTCGAGGAAAATCAGCCCCAGCATTTT. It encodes CASNPPFEENQPQHF.

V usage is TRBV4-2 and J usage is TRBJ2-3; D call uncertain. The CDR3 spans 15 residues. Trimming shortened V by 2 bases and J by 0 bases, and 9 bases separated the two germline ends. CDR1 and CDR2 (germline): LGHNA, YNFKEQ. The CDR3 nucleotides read TGTGCCAGCAGCCAATTGCAGACTAGCACAGATACGCAGTATTTT. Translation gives CASSQLQTSTDTQYF.

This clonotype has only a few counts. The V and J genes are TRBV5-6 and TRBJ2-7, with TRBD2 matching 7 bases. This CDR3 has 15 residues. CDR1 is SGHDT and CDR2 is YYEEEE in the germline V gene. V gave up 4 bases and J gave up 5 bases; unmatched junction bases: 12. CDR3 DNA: TGTGCCAGCAGCCATCCAAAGAGCGGGGTGGACGAGCAGTACTTC. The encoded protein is CASSHPKSGVDEQYF. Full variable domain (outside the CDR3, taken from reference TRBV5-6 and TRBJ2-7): DAGVTQSPTHLIKTRGQQVTLRCSPKSGHDTVSWYQQALGQGPQFIFQYYEEEERQRGNFPDRFSGHQFPNYSSELNVNALLLGDSALYLCASSHPKSGVDEQYFGPGTRLTVT.

CDR3 in DNA: TGTGCCAGCAGCGTAGCTAGGAGCACTGAAGCTTTCTTT. Protein sequence: CASSVARSTEAFF. The V gene is TRBV9, the J gene TRBJ1-1; D is unclear. Germline CDR1 reads SGDLS; CDR2 reads YYNGEE. The CDR3 spans 13 residues. Trimming took off 0 bases at V and 4 bases at J, with 7 bases between the two ends. Full variable domain (rest looked up from reference TRBV9 and TRBJ1-1): DSGVTQTPKHLITATGQRVTLRCSPRSGDLSVYWYQQSLDQGLQFLIQYYNGEERAKGNILERFSAQQFPDLHSELNLSSLELGDSALYFCASSVARSTEAFFGQGTRLTVV.

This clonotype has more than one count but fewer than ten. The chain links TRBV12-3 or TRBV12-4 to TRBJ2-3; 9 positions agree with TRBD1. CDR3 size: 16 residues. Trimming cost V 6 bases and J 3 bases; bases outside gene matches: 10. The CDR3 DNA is TGTGCCAGCAGGCTAATGGGACAGGGAGGAACAGATACGCAGTATTTT. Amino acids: CASRLMGQGGTDTQYF.

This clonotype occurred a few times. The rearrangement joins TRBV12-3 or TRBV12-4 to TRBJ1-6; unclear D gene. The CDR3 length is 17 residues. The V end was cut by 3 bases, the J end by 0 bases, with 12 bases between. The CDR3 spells CASSFRVRDSYNSPLHF. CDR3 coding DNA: TGTGCCAGCAGTTTTCGGGTCCGGGACTCCTATAATTCACCCCTCCACTTT.